Listed below are T cell receptor beta chains from one sample, sequenced in a study of response to subunit inactivated influenza vaccine. TCRdb reanalysed the RT-PCR reads using MiXCR and keeps one entry per CDR3 protein. The sample records 400,000 to 650,000 distinct CDR3 sequences, 6.5% to 8% being singletons. This specimen consisted of PBMCs from blood, obtained less than 30 months after vaccination. The receptors were sampled from a man aged 45-69 years who received an inactivated influenza vaccine. The CDR3 runs from the conserved cysteine through the conserved F or W. A D gene is named only where the DNA matches it firmly. Size is stated for part of the rows, as once, few or many counts, or as a class when the clone is expanded.

D gene,J gene,clone size,V gene,CDR3 protein,CDR3 DNA
-,TRBJ2-1,few,TRBV7-6,CASSLDLMVNNEQFF,TGTGCCAGCAGCTTAGATTTAATGGTAAACAATGAGCAGTTCTTC
TRBD1,TRBJ1-6,many,TRBV7-2,CASRGQSTVSPLHF,TGTGCCAGCAGGGGACAGTCGACGGTTTCACCCCTCCACTTT
-,TRBJ1-6,few,TRBV7-6,CASSSRGRISPLHF,TGTGCCAGCAGTTCAAGGGGCCGAATCTCACCCCTCCACTTT
-,TRBJ2-4,many,TRBV11-2,CASSLDLARYQLAKNIQYF,TGTGCCAGCAGCTTAGACCTAGCGAGATACCAACTAGCCAAAAACATTCAGTACTTC
-,TRBJ2-5,few,TRBV12-3/TRBV12-4,CASSTQGSAQETQYF,TGTGCCAGCAGCACACAGGGATCGGCGCAAGAGACCCAGTACTTC
TRBD2,TRBJ2-7,-,TRBV6-2/TRBV6-3,CASSYLWESSGSSYEQYF,TGTGCCAGCAGTTACCTCTGGGAGTCTAGCGGAAGCTCCTACGAGCAGTACTTC
-,TRBJ2-2,many,TRBV2,CASTKSRGSGELFF,TGTGCCAGCACCAAATCCCGAGGGTCCGGGGAGCTGTTTTTT
-,TRBJ1-5,many,TRBV20-1,CSARDASRSGGNQPQHF,TGCAGTGCTAGAGATGCCTCCAGGAGTGGGGGCAATCAGCCCCAGCATTTT
-,TRBJ2-7,few,TRBV7-8,CASSLVGGGSGSFYEQYF,TGTGCCAGCAGCTTAGTAGGTGGGGGTTCGGGTTCTTTCTACGAGCAGTACTTC
-,TRBJ1-1,-,TRBV6-5,CASSHLRAPEAFF,TGTGCCAGCAGTCACCTTAGGGCCCCTGAAGCTTTCTTT
-,TRBJ1-2,-,TRBV4-2,CASSQDPSATYGYTF,TGTGCCAGCAGCCAAGATCCGTCGGCCACCTATGGCTACACCTTC
-,TRBJ1-6,-,TRBV7-9,CASSSGVSSPLHF,TGTGCCAGCAGTTCAGGGGTATCTTCACCCCTCCACTTT
-,TRBJ2-2,-,TRBV4-2,CASSQESMNTGELFF,TGTGCCAGCAGCCAAGAGTCAATGAACACCGGGGAGCTGTTTTTT
TRBD1,TRBJ2-2,-,TRBV5-5,CASSLSGQPTGELFF,TGTGCCAGCAGCTTGTCGGGACAGCCCACCGGGGAGCTGTTTTTT
TRBD2,TRBJ2-3,many,TRBV12-3/TRBV12-4,CASSLRGVTDTQYF,TGTGCCAGCAGTTTACGGGGGGTCACAGATACGCAGTATTTT
TRBD2,TRBJ2-1,many,TRBV27,CASRRGTGVYNEQFF,TGTGCCAGCAGGCGGGGGACGGGGGTTTACAATGAGCAGTTCTTC
TRBD1,TRBJ2-7,many,TRBV5-8,CASSRTGASYEQYF,TGTGCCAGCAGCCGGACAGGGGCGTCCTACGAGCAGTACTTC
TRBD2,TRBJ2-1,many,TRBV6-1,CASRSTSGRAPQFF,TGTGCCAGCAGAAGTACTAGCGGGAGGGCACCGCAGTTCTTC
-,TRBJ1-6,many,TRBV5-1,CASSLRDNDNSPLHF,TGCGCCAGCAGCCTTCGGGACAATGATAATTCACCCCTCCACTTT
-,TRBJ2-1,-,TRBV2,CASSIRYYNEQFF,TGTGCCAGCAGTATCAGATATTACAATGAGCAGTTCTTC
-,TRBJ1-2,-,TRBV20-1,CSAGTALYGYTF,TGCAGTGCAGGGACGGCTCTCTATGGCTACACCTTC
-,TRBJ2-2,-,TRBV6-1,CASRSHRYTGELFF,TGTGCCAGCAGATCGCACCGGTACACCGGGGAGCTGTTTTTT
TRBD1,TRBJ2-2,few,TRBV12-3/TRBV12-4,CASSQGQGAGELFF,TGTGCCAGCAGTCAGGGACAGGGGGCCGGGGAGCTGTTTTTT
-,TRBJ1-2,-,TRBV25-1,CASSDSGRNYGYTF,TGTGCCAGCAGTGACTCGGGTAGAAACTATGGCTACACCTTC
-,TRBJ1-1,-,TRBV7-2,CASSGRGVQLTTEAFF,TGTGCCAGCAGCGGCCGGGGGGTACAGCTCACGACTGAAGCTTTCTTT